A single sample gave rise to the 27 T cell receptor beta chains below, sequenced in a study of cytomegalovirus exposure and HLA in healthy donors. The PCR ran on 60 Vbeta and 13 Jbeta primers. Profiling relied on immunoSEQ multiplex PCR, and the TCRdb table lists in-frame clones only, not all of them. The data hold 140,000 to 150,000 clones, with about 80% observed a single time. Sequencing input: PBMCs. Receptors were obtained from a female donor in good health and CMV-seronegative.

The chain uses TRBV7-2 and TRBJ2-1, with TRBD2 as a possible D gene (7 bases). The germline V gene has CDR1 SGHTA and CDR2 FQGNSA. CDR3 length: 18 residues. The ends were cut back, 1 base at V and 12 bases at J, with 28 bases in the middle. CDR3 protein: CASSLVGGQVAGGQAQFF. The CDR3 DNA is TGTGCCAGCAGCTTAGTCGGGGGGCAAGTGGCAGGCGGCCAAGCGCAGTTCTTC. Variable domain in full (rest from reference TRBV7-2 and TRBJ2-1): GAGVSQSPSNKVTEKGKDVELRCDPISGHTALYWYRQSLGQGLEFLIYFQGNSAPDKSGLPSDRFSAERTGGSVSTLTIQRTQQEDSAVYLCASSLVGGQVAGGQAQFFGPGTRLTVL.

This chain connects TRBV28 to TRBJ2-7; D gene unclear. Germline V gene sequence: CDR1 MDHEN, CDR2 SYDVKM. This CDR3 is built from 14 residues. Trimming took 1 base from V and 1 from J, leaving 8 bases between them. CDR3 sequence: CASSLFWSSYEQYF. In DNA, the CDR3 is TGTGCCAGCAGTTTATTCTGGAGTTCCTACGAGCAGTACTTC.

The count of this clone is one. The V and J genes are TRBV4-3 and TRBJ2-2; 7 nucleotides align to TRBD1. CDR1 is LGHNA and CDR2 is YSLEER in the germline V gene. The CDR3 consists of 16 residues. V shed 2 bases and J 4 bases; nucleotides not matched to a gene: 7. The CDR3 sequence is CASSQPMTGSTGELFF. The CDR3 DNA follows: TGCGCCAGCAGCCAACCTATGACAGGGTCCACCGGGGAGCTGTTTTTT.

The chain employs TRBV30 and TRBJ2-4, with D uncertain. The CDR3 is 13 residues long. Germline V lookup: CDR1 GTSNPN, CDR2 SVGIG (reference sequence). The CDR3 loop is CATVPRAKNIQYF. The CDR3 DNA is TGTGCAACGGTCCCTAGAGCCAAAAACATTCAGTACTTC.

This clone has just a few counts. This chain joins TRBV6-5 and TRBJ2-2; the match to TRBD2 covers 7 bases. CDR1 and CDR2 (germline): MNHEY, SVGAGI. The J segment lost 11 bases and the V segment lost 8 bases, leaving 14 bases of the junction unmatched. This CDR3 comprises 14 residues. The CDR3 region is CASANRLAFRELFF. CDR3 bases: TGTGCCAGCGCCAATCGACTAGCCTTCCGAGAGCTGTTTTTT.

This rearrangement joins TRBV15 to TRBJ1-5; D may be TRBD1 (5 bases). V was clipped by 7 bases and J by 2 bases, with 24 bases between them. The CDR3 sequence is 18 residues long. Germline V CDR1 and CDR2: LNHNV, YYDKDF (reference sequence). CDR3 DNA sequence: TGTGCCACCACCAAAGCCCCCAGGAGGGGAAGTCGCAATCAGCCCCAGCATTTT. It encodes CATTKAPRRGSRNQPQHF.

This chain joins TRBV5-1 and TRBJ1-3; D is perhaps TRBD1 (5 bases). Between the trimmed V and J ends, which lost 7 bases and 4 bases, there was a span of 15 bases. Germline V gives CDR1 SGHRS, CDR2 YFSETQ. This CDR3 comprises 14 residues. The CDR3 protein is CASHRGTRGNTIYF. Here the CDR3 DNA reads TGCGCCAGCCACCGGGGGACTCGCGGAAACACCATATATTTT.

The CDR3 region has the DNA TGTGCCAGCACGGCAGGGACAGGAGGCAATCAGCCCCAGCATTTT. This codes for CASTAGTGGNQPQHF. The V gene is TRBV6-1, the J gene TRBJ1-5; 8 bases align to TRBD1. The CDR3 is 15 amino acids. The V gene end was trimmed by 7 bases and the J gene end by 2 bases; junction bases not matched to a gene: 7. The V gene's germline CDR1 is MNHNS and CDR2 SASEGT.

This clone was counted between two and nine times. This chain joins TRBV11-3 and TRBJ2-1; 7 nucleotides line up with TRBD2. Trimming took 4 bases from V and 9 from J; bases not matched to a gene: 12. The CDR3 runs 15 residues. Germline-derived CDR1 and CDR2 are SGHNT and YENEEA. CDR3 DNA sequence: TGTGCCAGCAGCTCCAGAGGTCCTAGCGGCGGTGAGCAGTTCTTC. Amino acids: CASSSRGPSGGEQFF.

This rearrangement joins TRBV5-1 to TRBJ1-1; D unresolved. The CDR3 totals 14 residues. The V gene's germline CDR1 is SGHRS and CDR2 YFSETQ. V was cut by 4 bases and J by 4 bases, with 14 bases left in between. In DNA form, the CDR3 reads TGCGCCAGCAGCCCTTTTATGGAGGCCACTGAAGCTTTCTTT. Residues: CASSPFMEATEAFF.

This chain links TRBV6-6 with TRBJ2-7; weak D call: TRBD2 (6 bases). Trimming removed 6 bases at V and 3 bases at J, with 15 bases between. Looked up from germline, CDR1 is MNHNY and CDR2 is SVGAGI (reference sequence). CDR3 length equals 14 residues. The CDR3 spells CASSTPGLGYEQYF. The CDR3 DNA sequence: TGTGCCAGCAGCACGCCGGGACTGGGCTACGAGCAGTACTTC.

The chain is built from TRBV15 and TRBJ2-7, with D perhaps TRBD1 (5 bases). The germline V and J ends were trimmed by 1 base and 3 bases, with 10 bases remaining between them. The CDR3 loop spans 14 amino acids. Per germline, CDR1 LNHNV and CDR2 YYDKDF (reference sequence). The CDR3 coding sequence is TGTGCCACCAGCAGAGGCCAGGGATACTACGAGCAGTACTTC. Residues: CATSRGQGYYEQYF. The full variable domain, completed using reference TRBV15 and TRBJ2-7, is DAMVIQNPRYQVTQFGKPVTLSCSQTLNHNVMYWYQQKSSQAPKLLFHYYDKDFNNEADTPDNFQSRRPNTSFCFLDIRSPGLGDTAMYLCATSRGQGYYEQYFGPGTRLTVT.

CDR3 sequence (DNA): TGCGCCAGCAGTCAAACCAGGGTGAAAGGAGGAAACACCATATATTTT. As protein: CASSQTRVKGGNTIYF. V gene TRBV23-1 combines with J gene TRBJ1-3, with a possible D match to TRBD1 (5 bases). TRBV23-1 is placed among ORFs of uncertain function. V lost 2 bases, J lost 4 bases, and 15 bases lay in between. This CDR3 spans 16 amino acids.

This clone was seen more than once but under ten times. CDR3 coding DNA: TGTGCCAGCAGCTTGGGGACAGCGCGGCGGTTAGAAGAAAAACTGTTTTTT. Protein: CASSLGTARRLEEKLFF. The V gene is TRBV5-6, the J gene TRBJ1-4, with D tentatively TRBD1 (6 bases). Germline loops: CDR1 SGHDT, CDR2 YYEEEE. V lost 0 bases and J 8 bases, leaving 20 bases between the germline ends. This CDR3 spans 17 amino acids.

For this clone: At one end the junction does not follow the germline gene, possibly because of a read error. The rearrangement joins TRBV7-9 to TRBJ2-1, with 8 bases identical to TRBD1. Germline V gene sequence: CDR1 SEHNR, CDR2 FQNEAQ (reference sequence). The CDR3 length is 15 residues. The chain's CDR3 is CSSSLGDRGGNEQFF. CDR3 in DNA: TGTTCCAGCAGCTTAGGAGACAGGGGAGGCAATGAGCAGTTCTTC.

The chain has TRBV7-3 and TRBJ2-7, with D maybe TRBD2 (6 bases). Trimming removed 5 bases at V and 3 bases at J, with 11 bases between. Looked up from germline, CDR1 is SGHTA and CDR2 is FQGTGA. The CDR3 sequence is 13 residues long. The CDR3 DNA sequence: TGTGCCAGCAGCATGGCCGGGGGCTACGAGCAGTACTTC. It translates to CASSMAGGYEQYF.

The chain employs TRBV5-4 and TRBJ2-7; D possibly corresponds to TRBD1 (5 bases). CDR1 is SGHNT and CDR2 is YYREEE in the germline V gene (reference sequence). CDR3 length: 13 residues. V lost 3 bases, J lost 2 bases, and 9 bases lay in between. DNA of the CDR3: TGTGCCAGCAGCTATGGGGCCACCTACGAGCAGTACTTC. It encodes CASSYGATYEQYF.

This chain links TRBV10-3 with TRBJ2-7; weak D call: TRBD1 (6 bases). Deletions cut 8 bases from V and 4 bases from J, with 12 bases between. Germline V gene data show CDR1 as ENHRY and CDR2 as SYGVKD. The length of the CDR3 is 12 residues. The CDR3 reads CAIGGRAYEQYF. The CDR3 DNA is TGTGCCATCGGGGGCCGGGCGTACGAGCAGTACTTC.

The rearrangement links TRBV5-1 to TRBJ2-3, with D perhaps TRBD2 (6 bases). V shed 4 bases and J shed 5 bases, with 17 bases lying between them. The CDR3 has 15 residues. Germline V gene sequence: CDR1 SGHRS, CDR2 YFSETQ. CDR3 bases: TGCGCCAGCAGCCCGGGACTGCTCCTGGGAGATACGCAGTATTTT. It yields the protein CASSPGLLLGDTQYF.

The table lists this clone with a count of one. This chain joins TRBV10-3 and TRBJ2-2, with unresolved D. CDR1 and CDR2 (germline): ENHRY, SYGVKD. The CDR3 runs 15 residues. Trimming took 0 bases from V and 4 from J, leaving 9 bases between them. CDR3 in DNA: TGTGCCATCAGTGAGTCCGTTGGCGGCACCGGGGAGCTGTTTTTT. Amino acids: CAISESVGGTGELFF.

This chain links TRBV7-2 with TRBJ1-1, with a possible D match to TRBD1 (5 bases). The ends were cut back, 5 bases at V and 0 bases at J, with 7 bases in the middle. CDR1 is SGHTA and CDR2 is FQGNSA in the germline V gene. The CDR3 runs 13 residues. The CDR3 loop reads CASSRGMNTEAFF. Here the CDR3 DNA reads TGTGCCAGCAGCAGGGGTATGAACACTGAAGCTTTCTTT.

This chain joins TRBV5-4 and TRBJ2-3, with 8 positions matching TRBD2. The junction had 0 bases not matched to a gene; V was cut back by 0 bases and J by 3 bases. Per germline, CDR1 SGHNT and CDR2 YYREEE (reference sequence). The CDR3 spans 14 residues. The CDR3 loop is CASSLGLATDTQYF. The CDR3 DNA reads as TGTGCCAGCAGCTTGGGACTAGCGACAGATACGCAGTATTTT.

The chain links TRBV30 to TRBJ1-6, with 8 bases lining up with TRBD1. Germline trimming cut 6 bases from V and 9 bases from J; bases unmatched to any gene: 7. CDR1 is GTSNPN and CDR2 is SVGIG in the germline V gene (reference sequence). This CDR3 spans 13 amino acids. The DNA of the CDR3 is TGTGCCTGTGGGACAGGACCTTCTTCACCCCTCCACTTT. This codes for CACGTGPSSPLHF.

The chain couples TRBV10-3 to TRBJ2-1, with TRBD2 identical over 15 bases. The ends lost 2 bases at V and 7 bases at J; junction bases unmatched: 3. There are 16 residues in the CDR3. Germline V gene sequence: CDR1 ENHRY, CDR2 SYGVKD. The CDR3 DNA is TGTGCCATCAGTGAGCTGGGACTAGCGGGAGGAAATGAGCAGTTCTTC. This codes for CAISELGLAGGNEQFF.

Worth noting for this clone: The sample carries other DNA sequences with the same CDR3. This sequence joins TRBV30 and TRBJ2-3, with TRBD2 identical over 10 bases. Trimming removed 2 bases from V and 4 bases from J; junction bases left unmatched: 0. Germline values: CDR1 GTSNPN, CDR2 SVGIG (reference sequence). The CDR3 consists of 13 residues. The CDR3 DNA sequence: TGTGCCTGGAGTAGCGGGGGGGCAGATACGCAGTATTTT. It encodes CAWSSGGADTQYF.

The chain couples TRBV18 to TRBJ1-2; no reliable D call. Trimming cost V 6 bases and J 2 bases, with 7 bases left between them. Germline CDR1 KGHSH, CDR2 LQKENI. CDR3 length: 12 residues. CDR3 nucleotides: TGTGCCAGCTCCTCCGGGAACTATGGCTACACCTTC. This encodes CASSSGNYGYTF.

The chain combines TRBV19 with TRBJ1-5; unclear D gene. The CDR3 is made up of 13 amino acids. Germline V gene sequence: CDR1 LNHDA, CDR2 SQIVND (reference sequence). Trimming left V 5 bases short and J 3 bases short, with 8 bases between. CDR3 region: CASSLSFNQPQHF. CDR3 DNA sequence: TGTGCCAGTAGTCTGTCCTTCAATCAGCCCCAGCATTTT.